This T cell receptor (beta chain) appears in the sequencing data of a study of blood T cell repertoires in COVID-19. Across the whole study: The analysed material was cDNA or gDNA that came from T cells, B-cell-depleted T cells, or PBMCs.

Residents of 24 US areas, aged roughly 18 to 89 years, made up the participants. The recovered donors of Cohort 3 showed two negative PCRs, clearance, or symptom resolution. CDR1 is LNHDA and CDR2 is SQIVND in the germline V gene (reference sequence). The CDR3 has 15 amino acids. V lost 1 base to trimming and J lost 0 bases, with 9 bases between them. Authors' methods: Scientists estimated how many nucleated cells there were by amplifying reference gene primers. Repertoires were generated with immunoSEQ multiplex PCR, while TCRdb's copy carries only in-frame clones and drops some. V, J and clone size derive from that table, while D and trimming were established from the DNA sequence. The sample has hundreds of thousands of clones, roughly 87% seen once.

This sequence was found in a woman aged 18-35 years who had recovered from COVID-19. The V gene is TRBV19, the J gene TRBJ1-2; D remains ambiguous. Sequenced sample: PBMCs or T cells enriched from blood (not recorded which). This CDR3 is CASSIGATSNYGYTF. CDR3 DNA sequence: TGTGCCAGTAGTATAGGGGCAACATCTAACTATGGCTACACCTTC.